This T cell receptor (beta chain) was sequenced for a study of shared clonotypes between healthy human individuals. Worth noting for this clone: Its antigen is as yet unknown.

The CDR3 covers 14 residues. V shed 4 bases and J shed 4 bases, with 14 bases lying between them. Germline assignment: CDR1 SGHRS and CDR2 YFSETQ. Study observations and caveats: For naive CD4 cells, approximately 4.8% of clonotypes were shared across a handful of donors.

TCRdb's copy holds only in-frame clones and misses some; the assay was immunoSEQ multiplex PCR. The sample lists just over 2,000,000 clones; roughly 95% were seen once. Naive CD8 cells lacked CD45RO and underwent positive selection for CCR7, leaving out terminally differentiated effector memory CD45RA+ cells. The study enrolled healthy HIV-negative adults without recent acute infections or vaccinations as donors. The source material was naive CD8+ T cells sorted from blood. V gene TRBV5-1 combines with J gene TRBJ1-1; D is perhaps TRBD1 (6 bases). The clonotype was recovered from a man in his late teens or twenties in good health. This CDR3 is CASSPEGGSTEAFF. DNA of the CDR3: TGCGCCAGCAGCCCAGAGGGGGGGAGCACTGAAGCTTTCTTT.